This is a list of T cell receptor beta chains from one sample in a study of T cells in tumors after PD-1 blockade. The protocol was immunoSEQ multiplex PCR, while the TCRdb copy is restricted to in-frame clones and leaves out a portion. Of some 47,000 clones listed, 75% to 85% are singletons. Sequencing used PBMCs, obtained before anti-PD-1 treatment. The receptors were gathered from a human donor with basal cell carcinoma. Each CDR3 is given with its conserved first and last residue. The D gene is left open where the match is weak. Some rows mark clone size as missing; the rest say once, few, many or name a class of expanded clone.

TGTGCCAGCAGTGGACTAGCGGACTACAATGAGCAGTTCTTC | CASSGLADYNEQFF | TRBV2 | few | TRBJ2-1 | TRBD2
TGTGCCAGCAGCGTGTCCGGGACATCCACAGAGACCCAGTACTTC | CASSVSGTSTETQYF | TRBV9 | once | TRBJ2-5 | -
TGTGCCAGCAGTCTTCAGGGGGCCTACGAGCAGTACTTC | CASSLQGAYEQYF | TRBV12-3/TRBV12-4 | - | TRBJ2-7 | TRBD1
TGTGCCAGTAGTGCGGGACAGATCCTCAGGACCCAGTACTTC | CASSAGQILRTQYF | TRBV19 | - | TRBJ2-5 | -
TGTGCCAGCAGTCCCCGAGAAGCGGGGGGCACAGATACGCAGTATTTT | CASSPREAGGTDTQYF | TRBV27 | - | TRBJ2-3 | TRBD2
TGTGCCAGCAGTGCTCGGGACAGTTACTACGAGCAGTACTTC | CASSARDSYYEQYF | TRBV2 | - | TRBJ2-7 | TRBD1
TGTGCCAGCAGCCCAACTAGCGGGGGATACGAGCAGTACTTC | CASSPTSGGYEQYF | TRBV7-2 | - | TRBJ2-7 | TRBD2
TGTGCCAGCAGCCAAATTGGCGGGTATGGGTCTGAAGCTTTCTTT | CASSQIGGYGSEAFF | TRBV3-1/TRBV3-2 | - | TRBJ1-1 | -
TGCGCCAGCAGCTTGAAGGGGGACATTCAGTACTTC | CASSLKGDIQYF | TRBV5-1 | - | TRBJ2-4 | -
TGTGCCAGCAGCCCGGGACTAGCGGGGCAAGAGACCCAGTACTTC | CASSPGLAGQETQYF | TRBV7-3 | - | TRBJ2-5 | TRBD2
TGTGCCAGCGGGGGACCAGGGGGACAGGGGAACACTGAAGCTTTCTTT | CASGGPGGQGNTEAFF | TRBV2 | - | TRBJ1-1 | TRBD1
TGTGCCAGCAGTGAGGACAGTTCCTACGAGCAGTACTTC | CASSEDSSYEQYF | TRBV6-1 | few | TRBJ2-7 | -
TGTGCCAGCTCGACAGACTCCTACGAGCAGTACTTC | CASSTDSYEQYF | TRBV18 | - | TRBJ2-7 | -
TGTGCCAGCAGGGGGGGCGGGGCGCTGAACACTGAAGCTTTCTTT | CASRGGGALNTEAFF | TRBV7-2 | - | TRBJ1-1 | -
TGTGCCAGCAGCGTCTTGCAGGGTGGTACTGAAGCTTTCTTT | CASSVLQGGTEAFF | TRBV6-5 | - | TRBJ1-1 | -
TGTGCTAGTGGTTTCGCCACAACAGGGGGCAGGGGTAGGACTGAAGCTTTCTTT | CASGFATTGGRGRTEAFF | TRBV12-5 | - | TRBJ1-1 | TRBD1
TGTGCCAGCAGTCGACGGTGGGGACAGGGCAGGACTGAAGCTTTCTTT | CASSRRWGQGRTEAFF | TRBV6-2/TRBV6-3 | - | TRBJ1-1 | TRBD1
TGTGCCAGCATCGCCAGGGCTGGGGCCAACGTCCTGACTTTC | CASIARAGANVLTF | TRBV5-6 | - | TRBJ2-6 | -
TGTGCCAGCAGCTGGACAGGAGATAGCGAGCAGTACTTC | CASSWTGDSEQYF | TRBV7-9 | - | TRBJ2-7 | TRBD1
TGTGCCAGCAGCGTTACCCAGGGGAGCCAGACCCAGTACTTC | CASSVTQGSQTQYF | TRBV5-4 | - | TRBJ2-5 | -
TGTGCTAGCAGCCCCGGGACTAGCGGGACCAATGAGCAGTTCTTC | CASSPGTSGTNEQFF | TRBV7-7 | few | TRBJ2-1 | TRBD2
TGTGCCAGCAGCCAAGAGGGAGCGACGAACACTGAAGCTTTCTTT | CASSQEGATNTEAFF | TRBV4-2 | - | TRBJ1-1 | -
TGTGCCAGCAGCCCTTGGACTAGGTTGAAAACAGATACGCAGTATTTT | CASSPWTRLKTDTQYF | TRBV7-8 | once | TRBJ2-3 | TRBD2
TGTGCCAGCAGCCGGGGACAGGTCTATGGCTACACCTTC | CASSRGQVYGYTF | TRBV12-3/TRBV12-4 | - | TRBJ1-2 | TRBD1